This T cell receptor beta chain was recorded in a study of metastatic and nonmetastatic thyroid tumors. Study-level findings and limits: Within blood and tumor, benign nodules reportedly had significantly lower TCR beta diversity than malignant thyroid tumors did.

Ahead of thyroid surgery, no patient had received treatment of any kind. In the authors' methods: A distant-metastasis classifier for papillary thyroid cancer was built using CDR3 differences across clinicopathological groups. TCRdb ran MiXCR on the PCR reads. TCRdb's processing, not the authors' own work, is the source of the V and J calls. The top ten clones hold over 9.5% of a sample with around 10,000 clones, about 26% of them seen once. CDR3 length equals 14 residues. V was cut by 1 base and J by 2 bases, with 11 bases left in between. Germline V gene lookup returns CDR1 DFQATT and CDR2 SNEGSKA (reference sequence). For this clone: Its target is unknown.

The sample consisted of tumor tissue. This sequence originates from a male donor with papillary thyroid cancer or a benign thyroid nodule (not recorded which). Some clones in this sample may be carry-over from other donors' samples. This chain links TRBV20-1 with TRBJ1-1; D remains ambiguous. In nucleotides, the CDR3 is TGCAGTGCTAGAGGGGGAACTTTTAACACTGAAGCTTTCTTT. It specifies CSARGGTFNTEAFF.